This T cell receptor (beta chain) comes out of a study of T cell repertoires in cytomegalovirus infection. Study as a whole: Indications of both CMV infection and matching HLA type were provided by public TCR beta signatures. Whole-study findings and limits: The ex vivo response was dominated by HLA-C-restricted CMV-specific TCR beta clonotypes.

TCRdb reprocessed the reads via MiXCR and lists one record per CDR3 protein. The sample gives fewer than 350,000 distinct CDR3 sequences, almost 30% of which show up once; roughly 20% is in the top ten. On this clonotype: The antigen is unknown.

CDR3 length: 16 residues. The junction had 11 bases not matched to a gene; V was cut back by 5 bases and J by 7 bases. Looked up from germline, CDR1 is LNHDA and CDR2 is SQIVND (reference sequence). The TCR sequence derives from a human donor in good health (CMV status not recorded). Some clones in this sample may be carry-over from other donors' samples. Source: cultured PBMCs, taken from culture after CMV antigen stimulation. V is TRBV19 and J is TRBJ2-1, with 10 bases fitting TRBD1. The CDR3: CASSARPGTGVNEQFF. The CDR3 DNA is TGTGCCAGTAGTGCCCGACCCGGGACAGGGGTGAATGAGCAGTTCTTC.